One sample yielded the 26 T cell receptor beta chains listed below, sequenced in a study of blood T cells in healthy people across ages. The authors ran a second PCR of about 6 to 12 cycles using a sample-barcoded 5' primer and a J-beta primer mix. TCRdb re-analysed the 5' RACE reads in MiXCR, keeping a single row per CDR3 protein. The repertoire consists of 800,000 to 950,000 distinct CDR3 sequences, with almost 30% occurring once and the leading ten covering approximately 10%. Another study also made use of these data, one on T cells of mothers and their children.

Sequenced: blood. All receptors come from a woman in her forties in good health.

The count of this clonotype is one. The chain combines TRBV20-1 with TRBJ1-6, with D perhaps TRBD1 (5 bases). The CDR3 runs to 13 residues. The germline gives CDR1 DFQATT, CDR2 SNEGSKA (reference sequence). Trimming left V 3 bases short and J 14 bases short, with 17 bases between. The CDR3 DNA follows: TGCAGTGCTAGTGCCCCGGGGGAAAGGTCCCTCCACTTT. Translation: CSASAPGERSLHF.

J is TRBJ1-5 and V is TRBV18; no firm D call. V was clipped by 6 bases and J by 4 bases, with 10 bases between them. Germline V gene sequence: CDR1 KGHSH, CDR2 LQKENI. The CDR3 consists of 13 residues. In DNA form, the CDR3 reads TGTGCCAGCTCGAGGGCAGAAAATCAGCCCCAGCATTTT. It translates to CASSRAENQPQHF.

The chain employs TRBV7-2 and TRBJ2-5; 9 bases align to TRBD2. Germline loops: CDR1 SGHTA, CDR2 FQGNSA. The CDR3 has 15 amino acids. Unmatched junction bases numbered 8, after V lost 4 bases and J lost 5 bases. DNA for the CDR3: TGTGCCAGCAGCTATCAAGCGGGGGGACGGGAGACCCAGTACTTC. Protein sequence: CASSYQAGGRETQYF.

This clonotype was detected only a few times. The V call is TRBV10-3, the J call TRBJ2-3; 13 bases match TRBD2. The trim removed 6 bases at V and 4 bases at J, leaving 4 bases unmatched. This CDR3 is built from 15 residues. Germline CDR1 is ENHRY and CDR2 is SYGVKD. As DNA, the CDR3 is TGTGCCATCAGCGGACTAGCGGGGGTCGCAGATACGCAGTATTTT. Amino acids: CAISGLAGVADTQYF.

This clonotype was observed once. The rearrangement uses TRBV7-9 and TRBJ2-5; D gene uncertain. Germline CDR1 reads SEHNR; CDR2 reads FQNEAQ (reference sequence). Trimming shortened V by 3 bases and J by 11 bases, and 13 bases separated the two germline ends. This CDR3 spans 12 amino acids. The DNA for the CDR3 is TGTGCCAGCAGCTTGATAGAAAATGAGCAGTACTTC. Its protein product is CASSLIENEQYF.

This clonotype has a handful of counts. The chain couples TRBV20-1 to TRBJ1-6; D might be TRBD1 (5 bases). CDR1 DFQATT and CDR2 SNEGSKA come from the germline V gene (reference sequence). V shed 5 bases and J shed 7 bases, with 12 bases lying between them. The CDR3 sequence is 13 residues long. The CDR3 DNA follows: TGCAGTGCTGCTCGGGACCCAAATTCACCCCTCCACTTT. Translated, it gives CSAARDPNSPLHF.

Comment on this clonotype: At one end the junction does not follow the germline gene, possibly because of a read error. The rearrangement links TRBV11-2 to TRBJ1-4; a possible D gene is TRBD1 (5 bases). Germline V gives CDR1 SGHAT, CDR2 FQNNGV. The CDR3 contains 13 residues. The chain's CDR3 is CASGLGAVEKLFF. In DNA form, the CDR3 reads TGTGCCAGCGGCTTAGGGGCAGTTGAAAAACTGTTTTTT. Filled out from reference TRBV11-2 and TRBJ1-4, the complete variable domain reads EAGVAQSPRYKIIEKRQSVAFWCNPISGHATLYWYQQILGQGPKLLIQFQNNGVVDDSQLPKDRFSAERLKGVDSTLKIQPAKLEDSAVYLCASGLGAVEKLFFGSGTQLSVL.

This clonotype was seen ten or more times. V gene TRBV20-1 combines with J gene TRBJ1-6; a weak D match, TRBD1 (6 bases). The germline CDR1 and CDR2 sequences are DFQATT and SNEGSKA (reference sequence). The CDR3 has 12 amino acids. Trimming stripped 5 bases from V and 11 bases from J, with 13 bases between. In nucleotides, the CDR3 is TGCAGTGCTTCCCCAGGGGCTCCACCCCTCCACTTT. It specifies CSASPGAPPLHF.

This clonotype appeared many times. The genes are TRBV20-1 and TRBJ2-7; D remains ambiguous. Germline V gene lookup returns CDR1 DFQATT and CDR2 SNEGSKA (reference sequence). This CDR3 region has 13 residues. The ends were cut back, 6 bases at V and 3 bases at J, with 15 bases in the middle. CDR3 amino acids: CSAPSSGNYEQYF. CDR3 bases: TGCAGTGCCCCTTCCTCGGGTAACTACGAGCAGTACTTC.

V is TRBV20-1 and J is TRBJ1-1; 8 bases are a match to TRBD1. The CDR3 covers 15 residues. V dropped 0 bases and J dropped 4; count of bases not matched to a gene: 7. Germline V gene sequence: CDR1 DFQATT, CDR2 SNEGSKA (reference sequence). The CDR3 coding sequence is TGCAGTGCTAGAGATGGCAGGGGGCAGGGCACTGAAGCTTTCTTT. The encoded protein is CSARDGRGQGTEAFF.

This chain links TRBV6-1 with TRBJ2-2; a possible D gene is TRBD2 (5 bases). The germline gives CDR1 MNHNS, CDR2 SASEGT. This CDR3 spans 16 amino acids. V was trimmed by 4 bases and J by 1 base, leaving 13 bases between them. The CDR3 region has the DNA TGTGCCAGCAGTGCCGGGGTCCCATTGAACACCGGGGAGCTGTTTTTT. This translates into CASSAGVPLNTGELFF.

The V gene is TRBV28, the J gene TRBJ1-5; D not resolved. Germline V gives CDR1 MDHEN, CDR2 SYDVKM. The CDR3 runs 15 residues. Trimming took 4 bases from V and 2 from J, leaving 12 bases between them. The CDR3 reads CASSSTLTGNQPQHF. In DNA form, the CDR3 reads TGTGCCAGCAGTTCGACGTTGACGGGCAATCAGCCCCAGCATTTT.

Only a few counts were recorded for this clonotype. The chain joins TRBV7-2 to TRBJ1-2; D is perhaps TRBD1 (6 bases). Germline V lookup: CDR1 SGHTA, CDR2 FQGNSA. This CDR3 region has 16 residues. Trimming cost V 7 bases and J 4 bases, with 22 bases left between them. This CDR3 reads CASTYRGGEGLYGYTF. The CDR3 DNA follows: TGTGCCAGCACCTATCGAGGGGGGGAGGGACTCTATGGCTACACCTTC.

This clonotype has just a few counts. V and J are TRBV19 and TRBJ1-5; unclear D gene. This CDR3 is built from 13 residues. Trimming removed 5 bases from V and 3 bases from J, with 8 bases in between. Germline V CDR1 and CDR2: LNHDA, SQIVND (reference sequence). The CDR3 loop reads CASSDTYNQPQHF. The CDR3 DNA follows: TGTGCCAGTAGTGACACTTACAATCAGCCCCAGCATTTT.

Ten or more counts support this clonotype. V is TRBV29-1 and J is TRBJ2-7; 7 nucleotides align to TRBD1. CDR3 length: 12 residues. CDR1 SQVTM and CDR2 ANQGSEA come from the germline V gene. Losses at the gene ends were 4 bases for V and 3 bases for J; bases not matched to a gene: 3. The CDR3 is CSVATGHYEQYF. In nucleotides, the CDR3 is TGCAGCGTTGCGACAGGGCACTACGAGCAGTACTTC.

Points on this clonotype: It may be a read error: a sequence one base away is much more abundant. V usage is TRBV6-5 and J usage is TRBJ2-7; D is unclear. Germline CDR1 reads MNHEY; CDR2 reads SVGAGI. Trimming pared 0 bases from V and 4 bases from J, leaving 7 bases between. The CDR3 consists of 13 residues. CDR3 protein: CASSYSDGYEQYF. The CDR3 region has the DNA TGTGCCAGCAGTTACTCGGACGGTTACGAGCAGTACTTC.

The chain links TRBV9 to TRBJ1-3, with D unclear. V lost 3 bases and J lost 0, with 1 base in between. There are 12 residues in the CDR3. Germline values: CDR1 SGDLS, CDR2 YYNGEE. The DNA of the CDR3 is TGTGCCAGCAGCGACTCTGGAAACACCATATATTTT. Its translation: CASSDSGNTIYF.

V is TRBV28 and J is TRBJ2-1; D is ambiguous. Germline-derived CDR1 and CDR2 are MDHEN and SYDVKM. The CDR3 consists of 14 residues. V shed 4 bases and J shed 8 bases, with 15 bases lying between them. In DNA form, the CDR3 reads TGTGCCAGCAGTTGCGATCAGTTTTACGATGAGCAGTTCTTC. Translated, it gives CASSCDQFYDEQFF.

This clonotype was picked up many times. The V call is TRBV5-1, the J call TRBJ2-7; 7 bases match TRBD1. The CDR3 runs 15 residues. V dropped 1 base and J dropped 5; count of bases not matched to a gene: 9. Looked up from germline, CDR1 is SGHRS and CDR2 is YFSETQ. The DNA for the CDR3 is TGCGCCAGCAGCTTGAGGGGGCGTGTTGGCCACGAGCAGTACTTC. Amino acids: CASSLRGRVGHEQYF.

This clonotype came up a few times. The chain couples TRBV11-2 to TRBJ2-7; no clear D gene. The CDR3 contains 15 residues. The V gene's germline CDR1 is SGHAT and CDR2 FQNNGV. With 5 bases removed from V and 2 bases from J, the gap between germline ends came to 16 bases. The CDR3 DNA reads as TGTGCCAGCAGCCCCCTGCGGCCCGATACCTACGAGCAGTACTTC. Its translation: CASSPLRPDTYEQYF.

This clonotype was recorded a few times. With a much larger clone just one base away, this may be a read error. The chain carries TRBV10-3 and TRBJ2-7, with a tentative D call TRBD1 (6 bases). The V gene's germline CDR1 is ENHRY and CDR2 SYGVKD. There are 15 residues in the CDR3. Trimming cost V 1 base and J 4 bases, with 14 bases left between them. The CDR3 coding sequence is TGTGCCATCAGTGAGTTTTGGACAGACTCTTACGAGCAGTACTTC. It translates to CAISEFWTDSYEQYF.

This clonotype was counted a single time. V gene TRBV21-1 combines with J gene TRBJ2-5; no DNA check was done on the table's D call, TRBD1. TRBV21-1 is flagged as a pseudogene. The CDR3 totals 23 residues. Here the CDR3 DNA reads TGTGCCAGCAGCAAAGTGCTGGATCAAACGAAAAGTAGGACAGGAGAACCGCAAGAGACCCAGTACTTC. This encodes CASSKVLDQTKSRTGEPQETQYF.

In its sample, this clonotype was seen once. The V and J genes are TRBV12-3 or TRBV12-4 and TRBJ2-4; no reliable D call. There are 14 residues in the CDR3. V lost 6 bases, J lost 13 bases, and 22 bases lay in between. This chain's CDR3 is CASRPLSGDNEQYF. The CDR3 DNA reads as TGTGCCAGCAGACCCCTGTCCGGAGACAATGAGCAGTACTTC.

This sequence joins TRBV25-1 and TRBJ1-2, with no clear D. This CDR3 is built from 12 residues. V was trimmed by 1 base and J by 1 base, leaving 1 base between them. Germline-derived CDR1 and CDR2 are MGHDK and SYGVNS. The CDR3 spells CASSEFNYGYTF. CDR3 coding DNA: TGTGCCAGCAGTGAATTTAACTATGGCTACACCTTC.

There are a few counts of this clonotype. The V call is TRBV5-1, the J call TRBJ1-2; D possibly corresponds to TRBD1 (5 bases). The CDR3 is made up of 14 amino acids. The ends were cut back, 4 bases at V and 4 bases at J, with 14 bases in the middle. CDR1 SGHRS and CDR2 YFSETQ come from the germline V gene. CDR3 protein: CASSIQDPSYGYTF. The CDR3 DNA sequence: TGCGCCAGCAGCATACAGGATCCCAGCTATGGCTACACCTTC.

The chain links TRBV3-1 to TRBJ2-4; D is uncertain. The DNA end lines up better with TRBJ2-7; the J call may be wrong. This CDR3 has 15 residues. From germline, CDR1 is LGHDT and CDR2 YNNKEL (reference sequence). The CDR3 reads CASSRTNSTTYEQYF. The DNA for the CDR3 is TGTGCCAGCAGCCGAACAAACAGTACTACCTACGAGCAGTACTTC.